Sequencing of this T cell receptor (beta chain) was carried out in a study of blood T cells in healthy people across ages. Sample-barcoded 5' priming and a J-beta primer mix drove a second PCR of roughly 6 to 12 cycles. TCRdb called the 5' RACE reads again in MiXCR, with one record for every CDR3 protein. The table has 1.5 million to 1.9 million distinct CDR3 sequences, roughly two fifths seen once. Germline CDR1 and CDR2: SEHNR and FQNEAQ (reference sequence). Trimming cost V 11 bases and J 2 bases, with 15 bases left between them. The CDR3 is made up of 13 amino acids. Donation came from healthy Caucasian individuals in Russia who were aged roughly 6 to 95. PBMCs numbering at least 6.5 million were isolated per sample. The study, taken as a whole, reports: The authors considered diversity estimates from one million T cells to be underestimates. Using unsorted PBMCs precluded a conclusive naive versus antigen-experienced comparison.

This clonotype was detected only a few times. What it binds is not known. This rearrangement joins TRBV7-9 to TRBJ2-5; tentative D call: TRBD1 (5 bases). Input material: blood. The origin of this receptor is a young woman in good health. As DNA, the CDR3 is TGTGCCTATGCGGCAGGGATTCAAGAGACCCAGTACTTC. Residues: CAYAAGIQETQYF.